Listed here is a single T cell receptor (beta chain). What it binds is not known. The time point was: week 35, safety follow-up. Each vaccine dose was 300 ug of mutant IDH1 20-mer peptide, with topical imiquimod. The record originates from a study of a mutant IDH1 vaccine in newly diagnosed glioma. About the research overall: V12 occurred at week 35 and V13 at week 47.

Method: immunoSEQ multiplex PCR; TCRdb's copy keeps in-frame clones and lacks some. The profile shows roughly 52,000 clones, less than 80% of them singletons. Trimming at V came to 1 base and at J to 7 bases, leaving 8 bases not matched to a gene. This CDR3 is built from 16 residues. Germline loops: CDR1 SGHVS, CDR2 FQNEAQ. The rearrangement joins TRBV7-8 to TRBJ2-1; 9 bases align to TRBD1. This receptor was identified in a man between 35 and 55 years old with glioma. Sequenced here: PBMCs, sampled from a glioma patient whose treatment included an IDH1 peptide vaccine. Written as DNA, the CDR3 is TGTGCCAGCAGCTTAGAATACAGGGGGCGCCGGAATGAGCAGTTCTTC. Its translation: CASSLEYRGRRNEQFF. Full variable domain (remainder filled in from reference TRBV7-8 and TRBJ2-1): GAGVSQSPRYKVAKRGQDVALRCDPISGHVSLFWYQQALGQGPEFLTYFQNEAQLDKSGLPSDRFFAERPEGSVSTLKIQRTQQEDSAVYLCASSLEYRGRRNEQFFGPGTRLTVL.